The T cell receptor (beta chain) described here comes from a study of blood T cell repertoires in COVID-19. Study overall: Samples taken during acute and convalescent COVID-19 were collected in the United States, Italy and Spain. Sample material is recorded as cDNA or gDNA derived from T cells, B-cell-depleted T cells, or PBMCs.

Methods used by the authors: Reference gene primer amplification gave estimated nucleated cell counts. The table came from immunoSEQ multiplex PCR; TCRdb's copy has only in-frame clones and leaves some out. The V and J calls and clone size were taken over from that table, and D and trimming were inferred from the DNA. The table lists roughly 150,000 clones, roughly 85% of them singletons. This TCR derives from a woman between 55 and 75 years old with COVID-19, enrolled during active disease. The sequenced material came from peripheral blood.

This CDR3 is CASSQDRGLATDTQYF. The DNA for the CDR3 is TGCGCCAGCAGCCAAGATAGGGGACTAGCGACAGATACGCAGTATTTT. V is TRBV4-1 and J is TRBJ2-3, with 10 bases identical to TRBD2. Trimming at V came to 0 bases and at J to 3 bases, leaving 3 bases not matched to a gene. This CDR3 has 16 amino acids. Germline V CDR1 and CDR2: MGHRA, YSYEKL.